The rows below give T cell receptor beta chains drawn from one sample of a study of molecular identifiers for immune sequencing clone quantification. TCRdb recomputed calls from the PCR reads with MiXCR, one row per CDR3 protein. The sample contains 100,000 or so distinct CDR3 sequences, roughly a third of which appear only once. Material: naive CD8+ T cells from blood, with Jurkat cell RNA spiked in. The receptors were sampled from a human donor in good health. Some libraries in this study had Jurkat cell RNA spiked in. The CDR3 runs from the conserved cysteine through the conserved F or W. The D gene is left open where the match is weak. Size is stated for part of the rows, as once, few or many counts, or as a class when the clone is expanded.

.	.	TRBV6-5	TRBJ2-7	CASSYSYEGTYEQYF	TGTGCCAGCAGTTACTCCTATGAGGGAACCTACGAGCAGTACTTC
TRBD1	many	TRBV4-1	TRBJ1-4	CASSQDRDREDEKLFF	TGCGCCAGCAGCCAAGACCGGGACAGGGAGGATGAAAAACTGTTTTTT
TRBD1	.	TRBV6-1	TRBJ2-7	CASGDRGIEQYF	TGTGCCAGCGGTGACAGGGGAATTGAACAGTACTTC
.	.	TRBV6-2/TRBV6-3	TRBJ2-2	CASTDYQNAGELFF	TGTGCCAGCACCGACTACCAGAACGCCGGGGAGCTGTTTTTT
TRBD1	few	TRBV28	TRBJ1-2	CASSLGQAGYTF	TGTGCCAGCAGCCTAGGACAGGCCGGCTACACCTTC
.	few	TRBV7-9	TRBJ2-1	CASSLVGFHLGDNEQFF	TGTGCCAGCAGCTTAGTAGGCTTTCATTTGGGGGACAATGAGCAGTTCTTC
TRBD2	.	TRBV18	TRBJ2-4	CASSPLAGGSPKNIQYF	TGTGCCAGCTCACCTTTAGCGGGAGGGTCCCCCAAAAACATTCAGTACTTC
.	few	TRBV7-6	TRBJ1-4	CASSLRGTEKLFF	TGTGCCAGCAGCTTACGGGGGACTGAAAAACTGTTTTTT
TRBD2	.	TRBV4-3	TRBJ2-3	CASSQEISSGYSPDTQYF	TGCGCCAGCAGCCAAGAGATTTCTAGCGGGTACTCCCCAGATACGCAGTATTTT
TRBD1	few	TRBV4-1	TRBJ2-7	CASSQAWGQSYEQYF	TGCGCCAGCAGCCAAGCCTGGGGACAGTCCTACGAGCAGTACTTC
TRBD1	many	TRBV7-6	TRBJ2-3	CASSSDRGRDGTSTDTQYF	TGTGCCAGCAGCTCCGACAGGGGCCGGGACGGTACTAGCACAGATACGCAGTATTTT
TRBD2	few	TRBV6-5	TRBJ2-3	CASSGRGYTDTQYF	TGTGCGTCTAGCGGGCGAGGATACACAGATACGCAGTATTTT
.	.	TRBV7-2	TRBJ2-5	CASSFGHQETQYF	TGTGCCAGCAGCTTTGGGCACCAAGAGACCCAGTATTTC
.	few	TRBV7-6	TRBJ2-7	CASSLGSLDYEQYF	TGTGCCAGCAGCTTAGGATCCCTAGACTACGAGCAGTACTTC
.	.	TRBV10-3	TRBJ2-7	CAISSTPSISEQNF	TGTGCCATCAGTTCGACTCCTTCCATAAGCGAGCAGAACTTC